This is a list of T cell receptor beta chains from one sample in a study of shared clonotypes between healthy human individuals. Measured with immunoSEQ multiplex PCR; TCRdb has only the in-frame clones, and not every one. Of some 2.1 million clones detected, roughly 96% appear once; the ten largest clones hold 0.1% to 0.15%. Material for sequencing was naive CD4+ T cells sorted from blood. The receptors originated from a man between 18 and 35 years old in good health. Both conserved end residues are part of each CDR3. D genes are given only for firm matches. Clone size is given for some rows only: seen once, a few or many times, or a class if the clone is expanded.

>NA|TRBV5-1|NA|TRBJ2-5
TGCGCCAGCAGCTTGGTCGCAGAGCAAGAGACCCAGTACTTC
CASSLVAEQETQYF
>NA|TRBV18|NA|TRBJ1-4
TGTGCCAGCTCACCTGAGAGTGCAACTAATGAAAAACTGTTTTTT
CASSPESATNEKLFF
>TRBD2|TRBV13|NA|TRBJ2-7
TGTGCCAGCAGCGTCCCTGGGACTAGCGGCTACGAGCAGTACTTC
CASSVPGTSGYEQYF
>NA|TRBV14|NA|TRBJ1-2
TGTGCCAGCAGCCAAAGCGGGGAATTAGTCGGTAACTATGGCTACACCTTC
CASSQSGELVGNYGYTF
>TRBD1|TRBV5-1|once|TRBJ2-1
TGCGCCAGCACAACGACAGGGGAGACCTACAATGAGCAGTTCTTC
CASTTTGETYNEQFF
>TRBD2|TRBV4-3|NA|TRBJ2-3
TGCGCCAGCAGCCAAGGTAGCGGGAGCCCTAGCACAGATACGCAGTATTTT
CASSQGSGSPSTDTQYF
>NA|TRBV7-7|NA|TRBJ2-5
TGTGCTAGCAGCACCAACAGGATAGGGGAGACCCAGTACTTC
CASSTNRIGETQYF
>NA|TRBV6-5|NA|TRBJ1-5
TGTGCCAGCAGTTACTGGGGGGAGGATCAGCCCCAGCATTTT
CASSYWGEDQPQHF
>TRBD1|TRBV7-8|NA|TRBJ1-2
TGTGCCAGCAGCTCCCCCCGGACAGGGAATGGCTACACCTTC
CASSSPRTGNGYTF
>NA|TRBV5-1|NA|TRBJ1-5
TGCGCCAGCAGCCCCGACGGGGATAGCAATCAGCCCCAGCATTTT
CASSPDGDSNQPQHF